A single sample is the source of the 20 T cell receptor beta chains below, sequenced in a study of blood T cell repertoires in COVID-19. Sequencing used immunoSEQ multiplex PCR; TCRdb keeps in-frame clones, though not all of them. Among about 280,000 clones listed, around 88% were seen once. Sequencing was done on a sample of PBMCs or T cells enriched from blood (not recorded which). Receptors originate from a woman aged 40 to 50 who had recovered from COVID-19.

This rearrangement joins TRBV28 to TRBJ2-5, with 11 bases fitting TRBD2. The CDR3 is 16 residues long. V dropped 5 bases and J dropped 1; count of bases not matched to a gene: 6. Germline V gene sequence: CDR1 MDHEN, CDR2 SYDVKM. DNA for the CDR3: TGTGCCAGCAGTCTCGGGACTAGCGGAGGCCAAGAGACCCAGTACTTC. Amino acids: CASSLGTSGGQETQYF.

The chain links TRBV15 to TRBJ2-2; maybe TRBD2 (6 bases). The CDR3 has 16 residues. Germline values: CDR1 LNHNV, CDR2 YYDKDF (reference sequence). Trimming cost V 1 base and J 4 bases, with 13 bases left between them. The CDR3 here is CATSRAAGSSTGELFF. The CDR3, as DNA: TGTGCCACCAGCAGAGCGGCCGGGAGCTCCACCGGGGAGCTGTTTTTT.

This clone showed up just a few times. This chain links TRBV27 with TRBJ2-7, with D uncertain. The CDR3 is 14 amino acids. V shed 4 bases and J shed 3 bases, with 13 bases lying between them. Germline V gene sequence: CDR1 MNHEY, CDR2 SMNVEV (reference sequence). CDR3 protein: CASSSPSGNYEQYF. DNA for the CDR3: TGTGCCAGCAGTTCACCCTCAGGAAACTACGAGCAGTACTTC.

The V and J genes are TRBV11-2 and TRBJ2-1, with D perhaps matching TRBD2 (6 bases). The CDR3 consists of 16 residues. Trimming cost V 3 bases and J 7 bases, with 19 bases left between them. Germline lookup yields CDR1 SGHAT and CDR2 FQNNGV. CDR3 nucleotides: TGTGCCAGCAGCTTTGCCCCGGGAGAGGGCCGAAATGAGCAGTTCTTC. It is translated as CASSFAPGEGRNEQFF.

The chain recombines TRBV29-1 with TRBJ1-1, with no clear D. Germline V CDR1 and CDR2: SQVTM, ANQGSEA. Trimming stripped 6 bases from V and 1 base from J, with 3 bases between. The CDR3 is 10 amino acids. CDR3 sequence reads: CSVRNTEAFF. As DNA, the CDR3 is TGCAGCGTGCGGAACACTGAAGCTTTCTTT.

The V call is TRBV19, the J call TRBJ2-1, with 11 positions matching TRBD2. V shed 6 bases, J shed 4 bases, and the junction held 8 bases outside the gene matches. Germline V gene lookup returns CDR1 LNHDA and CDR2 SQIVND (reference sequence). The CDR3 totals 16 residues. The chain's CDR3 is CASRETSGVRYNEQFF. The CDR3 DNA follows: TGTGCCAGTAGGGAGACTAGCGGGGTTCGGTACAATGAGCAGTTCTTC.

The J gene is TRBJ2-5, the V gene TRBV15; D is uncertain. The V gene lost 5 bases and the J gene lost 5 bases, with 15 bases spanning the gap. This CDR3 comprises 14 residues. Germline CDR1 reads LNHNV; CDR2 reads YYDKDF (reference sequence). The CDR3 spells CATSALVLAETQYF. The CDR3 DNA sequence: TGTGCCACCAGCGCACTGGTGTTAGCCGAGACCCAGTACTTC.

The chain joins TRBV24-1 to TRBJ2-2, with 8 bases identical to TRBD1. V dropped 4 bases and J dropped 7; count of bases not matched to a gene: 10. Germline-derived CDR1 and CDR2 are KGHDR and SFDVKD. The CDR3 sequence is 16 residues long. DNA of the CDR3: TGTGCCACCAGTGACAGCCGACAGGGGAGAATCGGGGAGCTGTTTTTT. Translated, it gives CATSDSRQGRIGELFF.

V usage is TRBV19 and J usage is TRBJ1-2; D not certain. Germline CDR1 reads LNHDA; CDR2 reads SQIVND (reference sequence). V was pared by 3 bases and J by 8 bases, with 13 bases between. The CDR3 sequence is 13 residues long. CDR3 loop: CASSMVEGSGYTF. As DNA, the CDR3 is TGTGCCAGTAGTATGGTGGAGGGAAGCGGCTACACCTTC.

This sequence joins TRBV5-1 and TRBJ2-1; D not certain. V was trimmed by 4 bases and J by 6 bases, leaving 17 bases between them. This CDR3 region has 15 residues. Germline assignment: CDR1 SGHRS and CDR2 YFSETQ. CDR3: CASSNPRAPGNEQFF. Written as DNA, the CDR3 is TGCGCCAGCAGCAACCCTAGAGCGCCTGGCAATGAGCAGTTCTTC.

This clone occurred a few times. The chain's CDR3 is CASSQVLVNEQFF. The CDR3 DNA follows: TGCGCCAGCAGCCAAGTGCTAGTCAATGAGCAGTTCTTC. The chain employs TRBV4-1 and TRBJ2-1; D is unresolved. Germline CDR1 and CDR2: MGHRA and YSYEKL. V was trimmed by 1 base and J by 6 bases, leaving 7 bases between them. The CDR3 extends over 13 amino acids.

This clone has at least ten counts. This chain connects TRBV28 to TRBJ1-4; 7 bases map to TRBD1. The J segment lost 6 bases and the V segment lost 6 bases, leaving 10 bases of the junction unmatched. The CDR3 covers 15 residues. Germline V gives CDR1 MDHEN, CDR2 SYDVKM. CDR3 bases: TGTGCCAGCAGGGGAGGACAGGTCGCGGATGAAAAACTGTTTTTT. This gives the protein CASRGGQVADEKLFF.

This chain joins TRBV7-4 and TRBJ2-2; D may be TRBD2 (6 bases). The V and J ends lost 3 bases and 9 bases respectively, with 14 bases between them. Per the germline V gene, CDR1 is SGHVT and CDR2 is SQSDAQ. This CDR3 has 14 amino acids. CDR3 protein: CASSFVTGLRELFF. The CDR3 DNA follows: TGTGCCAGCAGCTTCGTCACGGGACTCAGGGAGCTGTTTTTT. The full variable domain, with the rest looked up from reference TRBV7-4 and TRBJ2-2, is GAGVSQSPRYKVAKRGRDVALRCDSISGHVTLYWYRQTLGQGSEVLTYSQSDAQRDKSGRPSGRFSAERPERSVSTLKIQRTEQGDSAVYLCASSFVTGLRELFFGEGSRLTVL.

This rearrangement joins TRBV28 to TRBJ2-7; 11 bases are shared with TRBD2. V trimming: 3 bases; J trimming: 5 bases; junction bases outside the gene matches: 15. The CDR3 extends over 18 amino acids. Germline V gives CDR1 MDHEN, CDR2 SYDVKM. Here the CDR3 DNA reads TGTGCCAGCAGTTTCTTGGTTTCGACTAGCGGGAAACGCGACGAGCAGTACTTC. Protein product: CASSFLVSTSGKRDEQYF.

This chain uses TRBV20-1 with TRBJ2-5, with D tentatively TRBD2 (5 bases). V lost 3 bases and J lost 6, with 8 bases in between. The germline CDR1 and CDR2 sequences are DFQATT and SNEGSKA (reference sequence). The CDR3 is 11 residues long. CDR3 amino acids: CSASRGQTQYF. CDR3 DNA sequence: TGCAGTGCTAGCCGCGGGCAGACCCAGTACTTC.

The CDR3 loop is CASSSLMDRINQPQHF. DNA for the CDR3: TGTGCCAGCAGTTCCCTTATGGACAGGATCAATCAGCCCCAGCATTTT. This rearrangement joins TRBV6-2 or TRBV6-3 to TRBJ1-5; TRBD1 agrees at 7 bases. This CDR3 contains 16 residues. The germline gives CDR1 MNHEY, CDR2 SVGEGT. With 4 bases clipped from V and 3 bases from J, the junction kept 9 bases outside the gene matches.

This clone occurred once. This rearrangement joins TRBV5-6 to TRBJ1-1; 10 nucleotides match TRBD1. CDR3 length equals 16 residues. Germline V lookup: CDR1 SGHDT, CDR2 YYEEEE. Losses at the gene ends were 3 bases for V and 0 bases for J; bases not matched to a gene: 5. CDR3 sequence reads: CASSWRTGGLNTEAFF. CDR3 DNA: TGTGCCAGCAGCTGGAGGACAGGGGGATTGAACACTGAAGCTTTCTTT.

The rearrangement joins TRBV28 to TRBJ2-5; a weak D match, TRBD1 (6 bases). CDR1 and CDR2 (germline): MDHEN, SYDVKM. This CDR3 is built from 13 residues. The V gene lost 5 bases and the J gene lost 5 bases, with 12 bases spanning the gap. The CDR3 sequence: CASSIGGRETQYF. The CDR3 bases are TGTGCCAGCAGTATAGGGGGTAGGGAGACCCAGTACTTC. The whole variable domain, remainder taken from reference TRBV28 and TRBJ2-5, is DVKVTQSSRYLVKRTGEKVFLECVQDMDHENMFWYRQDPGLGLRLIYFSYDVKMKEKGDIPEGYSVSREKKERFSLILESASTNQTSMYLCASSIGGRETQYFGPGTRLLVL.

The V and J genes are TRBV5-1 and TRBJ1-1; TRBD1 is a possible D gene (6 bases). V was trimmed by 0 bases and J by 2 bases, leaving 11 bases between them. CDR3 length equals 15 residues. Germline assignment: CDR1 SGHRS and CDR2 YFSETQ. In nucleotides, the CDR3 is TGCGCCAGCAGCTTGGGCGGACAGATTAACACTGAAGCTTTCTTT. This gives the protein CASSLGGQINTEAFF.

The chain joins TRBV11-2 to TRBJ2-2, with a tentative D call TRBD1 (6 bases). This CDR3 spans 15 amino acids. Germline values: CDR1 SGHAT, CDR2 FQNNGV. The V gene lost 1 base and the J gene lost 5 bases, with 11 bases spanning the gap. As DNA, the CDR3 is TGTGCCAGCAGCTTAGTAGGTCAGGGGACCGGGGAGCTGTTTTTT. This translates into CASSLVGQGTGELFF.